The TCR beta chain described here comes from a study of cytomegalovirus exposure and HLA in healthy donors. Primers for the PCR totalled 60 Vbeta and 13 Jbeta. Clones were read by immunoSEQ multiplex PCR, and TCRdb kept only the in-frame ones, dropping some. The sample totals more than 65,000 clones. Trimming stripped 2 bases from V and 7 bases from J, with 12 bases between. Germline V gene data show CDR1 as SGHRS and CDR2 as YFSETQ. The CDR3 runs to 13 residues. Study results and limitations: In a later analysis, TCR association rates varied by HLA locus: DRB1 most, HLA-C fewest. Accurate prediction of most subjects' HLA-A and HLA-B alleles from TCR beta sequences was reported.

Details on this clone: Its target is not known.

The sample comprised PBMCs. The source is a man aged 40-50 years in good health and CMV-seronegative. The chain links TRBV5-1 to TRBJ2-5; tentatively, D is TRBD2 (5 bases). The CDR3 spells CASSLAVSGTQYF. The DNA for the CDR3 is TGCGCCAGCAGCTTAGCGGTTTCCGGGACCCAGTACTTC.